The 22 T cell receptor beta chains reported below all come from one sample, sequenced in a study of T cell changes during pregnancy in multiple sclerosis. Assay used: immunoSEQ multiplex PCR; TCRdb lists only in-frame clones, some missing. The sample has about 50,000 clones, roughly 90% seen once. The source was CD4+ T cells from peripheral blood mononuclear cells, collected after pregnancy. These receptors were taken from a female donor with multiple sclerosis, enrolled in a pregnancy study.

In this sample, this clone turned up once. This sequence joins TRBV28 and TRBJ1-1; 7 positions match TRBD1. The germline gives CDR1 MDHEN, CDR2 SYDVKM. J lost 8 bases, V lost 6 bases, and 12 bases had no gene match. The CDR3 consists of 14 residues. CDR3 nucleotide sequence: TGTGCCAGCAGGATCTCGGGACAGTATATGGAAGCTTTCTTT. It encodes CASRISGQYMEAFF.

This clone was detected once. This chain joins TRBV12-5 and TRBJ1-1, with D tentatively TRBD1 (6 bases). The germline V and J ends were trimmed by 3 bases and 7 bases, with 18 bases remaining between them. The CDR3 loop spans 15 amino acids. The V gene's germline CDR1 is LGHNT and CDR2 FRNRAP. As DNA, the CDR3 is TGTGCTAGTGGTTTTCATACGGGAGGGGGAGGTGAAGCTTTCTTT. Translating it yields CASGFHTGGGGEAFF.

The sample holds one count of this clone. J is TRBJ2-1 and V is TRBV18; 8 positions agree with TRBD1. After removal of 2 bases from V and 0 bases from J, the junction contained 3 bases not matched to a gene. CDR1 is KGHSH, CDR2 LQKENI, per germline. This CDR3 contains 16 residues. The CDR3 DNA follows: TGTGCCAGCTCACCAAGACAGGGGACCTCCTACAATGAGCAGTTCTTC. Translating it yields CASSPRQGTSYNEQFF.

The genes are TRBV9 and TRBJ2-7; 9 bases are a match to TRBD1. This CDR3 comprises 16 residues. Germline V CDR1 and CDR2: SGDLS, YYNGEE. V shed 3 bases and J 3 bases; nucleotides not matched to a gene: 10. The CDR3 nucleotides are TGTGCCAGCAGCGAGGGACAGGGATTGGGAGTCTACGAGCAGTACTTC. It translates to CASSEGQGLGVYEQYF.

This clone was seen just once. The V gene is TRBV7-2, the J gene TRBJ2-5; 10 bases line up with TRBD1. The junction had 9 bases not matched to a gene; V was cut back by 6 bases and J by 5 bases. CDR1 and CDR2 (germline): SGHTA, FQGNSA. This CDR3 has 15 residues. The CDR3 spells CASSFTPGQGETQYF. CDR3 nucleotide sequence: TGTGCCAGCAGTTTCACTCCGGGACAGGGGGAGACCCAGTACTTC.

The J gene is TRBJ1-2, the V gene TRBV18; D is ambiguous. The CDR3 runs 13 residues. V lost 6 bases and J 3 bases, leaving 11 bases between the germline ends. Germline V gene sequence: CDR1 KGHSH, CDR2 LQKENI. CDR3 DNA sequence: TGTGCCAGCTCCCCAGGACTCGACTATGGCTACACCTTC. Its protein product is CASSPGLDYGYTF.

This chain joins TRBV29-1 and TRBJ2-5; D might be TRBD2 (6 bases). Germline V gene lookup returns CDR1 SQVTM and CDR2 ANQGSEA. This CDR3 region has 14 residues. Trimming took 0 bases from V and 5 from J, leaving 13 bases between them. The DNA of the CDR3 is TGCAGCGTTGAAGAGCGGCTGGCGGGGGAGACCCAGTACTTC. Translation: CSVEERLAGETQYF.

CDR3 amino acids: CASSEGRINYGYTF. CDR3 DNA: TGTGCCAGCAGTGAAGGGAGAATCAACTATGGCTACACCTTC. The chain carries TRBV6-1 and TRBJ1-2, with D unclear. From germline, CDR1 is MNHNS and CDR2 SASEGT. V shed 1 base and J shed 2 bases, with 8 bases lying between them. There are 14 residues in the CDR3.

The chain recombines TRBV19 with TRBJ2-3; D perhaps matches TRBD1 (5 bases). Germline CDR1 LNHDA, CDR2 SQIVND (reference sequence). V dropped 3 bases and J dropped 0 bases, with 13 bases sitting between them. The CDR3 extends over 16 amino acids. This CDR3 reads CASSIASGLSTDTQYF. The DNA of the CDR3 is TGTGCCAGTAGTATTGCCTCAGGGCTAAGCACAGATACGCAGTATTTT.

This chain links TRBV6-1 with TRBJ2-7; 9 bases agree with TRBD1. The CDR3 covers 16 residues. Germline CDR1 reads MNHNS; CDR2 reads SASEGT. V trimming: 0 bases; J trimming: 3 bases; junction bases outside the gene matches: 6. The CDR3 here is CASSEASWDRDYEQYF. The CDR3 nucleotides are TGTGCCAGCAGTGAAGCTTCCTGGGACAGGGACTACGAGCAGTACTTC.

The chain has TRBV4-2 and TRBJ1-6; 7 bases are a match to TRBD1. The length of the CDR3 is 16 residues. The V and J ends lost 0 bases and 7 bases, in that order; junction bases with no gene match: 6. Germline CDR1 is LGHNA and CDR2 is YNFKEQ. The CDR3 sequence: CASSQEGDRLNSPLHF. The CDR3 DNA reads as TGTGCCAGCAGCCAAGAGGGGGACAGACTAAATTCACCCCTCCACTTT.

The chain is built from TRBV5-8 and TRBJ2-7; 8 bases match TRBD2. The ends lost 4 bases at V and 1 base at J; junction bases unmatched: 7. Germline CDR1 and CDR2: SGHTS and YDEGEE. This CDR3 has 15 residues. CDR3 protein: CASSNRLARSYEQYF. In nucleotides, the CDR3 is TGTGCCAGCAGCAACAGACTAGCGCGGTCCTACGAGCAGTACTTC. The entire variable domain, with the rest obtained from reference TRBV5-8 and TRBJ2-7, is as follows: EAGVTQSPTHLIKTRGQQATLRCSPISGHTSVYWYQQALGLGLQFLLWYDEGEERNRGNFPPRFSGRQFPNYSSELNVNALELEDSALYLCASSNRLARSYEQYFGPGTRLTVT.

As to this clone: Mismatch with germline at one junction end may stem from a read error. The chain is built from TRBV6-6 and TRBJ2-5; no clear D gene. The germline gives CDR1 MNHNY, CDR2 SVGAGI (reference sequence). This CDR3 has 13 amino acids. The DNA for the CDR3 is TGTGCCAGCAGTTCCCCCCCGAAGGAGAGCCAGTACTTC. It encodes CASSSPPKESQYF.

The chain recombines TRBV19 with TRBJ1-3; D perhaps matches TRBD1 (6 bases). Germline CDR1 is LNHDA and CDR2 is SQIVND (reference sequence). The CDR3 has 14 residues. Trimming pared 8 bases from V and 0 bases from J, leaving 11 bases between. The CDR3, as DNA: TGTGCCAGTTCACGAGGGGGCTCTGGAAACACCATATATTTT. This gives the protein CASSRGGSGNTIYF.

The chain has TRBV7-8 and TRBJ1-3, with 7 nucleotides matching TRBD1. Germline loops: CDR1 SGHVS, CDR2 FQNEAQ. This CDR3 is built from 15 residues. V trimming: 7 bases; J trimming: 4 bases; junction bases outside the gene matches: 10. CDR3 sequence: CASTPGGGLGNTIYF. CDR3 bases: TGTGCCAGCACTCCAGGGGGAGGTTTGGGAAACACCATATATTTT.

This clone came up many times. V is TRBV2 and J is TRBJ2-2; 8 nucleotides agree with TRBD1. The CDR3 covers 15 residues. Looked up from germline, CDR1 is SNHLY and CDR2 is FYNNEI. V gave up 3 bases and J gave up 7 bases; unmatched junction bases: 7. The CDR3 nucleotides read TGTGCCAGCAGTGACTCGTCAGGGGGCAACGGGGAGCTGTTTTTT. It is translated as CASSDSSGGNGELFF.

V usage is TRBV5-1 and J usage is TRBJ2-7; TRBD2 matches 10 bases. Looked up from germline, CDR1 is SGHRS and CDR2 is YFSETQ. The CDR3 contains 16 residues. The V and J ends lost 4 bases and 1 base, in that order; junction bases with no gene match: 8. The CDR3 protein is CASSPEGTSVSYEQYF. The CDR3 DNA is TGCGCCAGCAGCCCGGAAGGGACTAGCGTTTCCTACGAGCAGTACTTC.

This clone was seen just once. The chain joins TRBV11-2 to TRBJ2-7, with D unresolved. V dropped 4 bases and J dropped 6 bases, with 13 bases sitting between them. The CDR3 consists of 13 residues. CDR1 and CDR2 from the germline V gene are SGHAT and FQNNGV. This chain's CDR3 is CASSSLMTGEQYF. CDR3 in DNA: TGTGCCAGCAGCTCCCTCATGACTGGCGAGCAGTACTTC.

The genes are TRBV5-5 and TRBJ1-4, with D perhaps matching TRBD1 (6 bases). Germline assignment: CDR1 SGHKS and CDR2 YYEKEE (reference sequence). With 2 bases removed from V and 4 bases from J, the gap between germline ends came to 9 bases. The CDR3 is 14 residues long. The CDR3 loop reads CASSLGDINEKLFF. The CDR3 region has the DNA TGTGCCAGCAGCTTAGGGGACATTAATGAAAAACTGTTTTTT.

This chain joins TRBV5-1 and TRBJ2-2; a weak D match, TRBD2 (5 bases). CDR3 size: 17 residues. The V gene lost 2 bases and the J gene lost 2 bases, with 16 bases spanning the gap. The germline V gene has CDR1 SGHRS and CDR2 YFSETQ. In nucleotides, the CDR3 is TGCGCCAGCAGCTTCGGCAGGCCCCGGGAAAACACCGGGGAGCTGTTTTTT. It specifies CASSFGRPRENTGELFF.

The V gene is TRBV5-1, the J gene TRBJ2-7; 10 bases are shared with TRBD1. Germline trimming cut 2 bases from V and 5 bases from J; bases unmatched to any gene: 4. The germline gives CDR1 SGHRS, CDR2 YFSETQ. The CDR3 is made up of 14 amino acids. The CDR3 DNA reads TGCGCCAGCAGCTTAGGGACAGGGGAACACGAGCAGTACTTC. It specifies CASSLGTGEHEQYF.

This rearrangement joins TRBV28 to TRBJ2-1, with D perhaps TRBD1 (6 bases). Per the germline V gene, CDR1 is MDHEN and CDR2 is SYDVKM. V was cut by 5 bases and J by 0 bases, with 11 bases left in between. This CDR3 comprises 15 residues. The CDR3 region has the DNA TGTGCCAGCAGTCCACAGGGCAGCTCCTACAATGAGCAGTTCTTC. It translates to CASSPQGSSYNEQFF.